The text below deals with one TCR beta chain. Each donor was a healthy Caucasian individual from Russia, aged about 6 to 95. This CDR3 region has 13 residues. V lost 4 bases, J lost 11 bases, and 18 bases lay in between. The germline V gene has CDR1 SGHDT and CDR2 YYEEEE. The second PCR ran about 6 to 11 cycles with a sample-barcoded 5' primer and J-beta primers. The template-switch adaptor, which had 12 random nucleotides, put a tag on each cDNA molecule. TCRdb passed the 5' RACE reads through MiXCR, listing each CDR3 protein once. Of about 580,000 distinct CDR3 sequences in the sample, roughly 48% are singletons; the top ten hold under 30%. The sample originates from a study of blood T cells in healthy people across ages.

The chain has TRBV5-6 and TRBJ2-5; D uncertain. The sequencing sample was made of blood. The sequence came from a man older than 75 in good health. CDR3 coding DNA: TGTGCCAGCAGCCCGGCCACCAACAATGAGCAGTACTTC. It translates to CASSPATNNEQYF.